The subject of this entry is one TCR beta chain. Its antigen is still unknown. No much larger clone is present one base from it, and per-base qualities are unavailable. Library preparation used the immunoSEQ multiplex PCR assay. The source is immuneACCESS, and TCRdb retained only in-frame sequences with V and J called. Part of the clones is not carried over; for the studies checked, unresolved V genes explain less than half of this, and the remainder is unexplained. For this sample there are around 100,000 clones; 90% to 95% appear just once. The top ten hold over 0.7% of the sample. For this chain, trimming is 2 bases at the V end and 6 bases at the J end, and the number of junction bases without a gene match is 3. The germline V gene (reference sequence) supplies CDR1 LNHDA and CDR2 SQIVND. From the cysteine through the phenylalanine, the CDR3 covers 13 amino acids. Only the CDR3 DNA is retained, 39 bases long and in frame from the first base.

This specimen comes from a study of T cell changes during pregnancy in multiple sclerosis (dated by TCRdb to about 2019). A note on the overall study: Changes in the T cell repertoire over the course of pregnancy were examined in this study in women with multiple sclerosis.

The sequencing used peripheral blood, collected before pregnancy. This clonotype originated in a female donor with multiple sclerosis, enrolled in a pregnancy study. This sequence uses TRBV19 and TRBJ1-2; 7 of the junction bases match TRBD1. CDR3 loop: CASSIWDRDGYTF. The sequence in DNA is TGTGCCAGTAGTATATGGGACAGAGATGGCTACACCTTC.